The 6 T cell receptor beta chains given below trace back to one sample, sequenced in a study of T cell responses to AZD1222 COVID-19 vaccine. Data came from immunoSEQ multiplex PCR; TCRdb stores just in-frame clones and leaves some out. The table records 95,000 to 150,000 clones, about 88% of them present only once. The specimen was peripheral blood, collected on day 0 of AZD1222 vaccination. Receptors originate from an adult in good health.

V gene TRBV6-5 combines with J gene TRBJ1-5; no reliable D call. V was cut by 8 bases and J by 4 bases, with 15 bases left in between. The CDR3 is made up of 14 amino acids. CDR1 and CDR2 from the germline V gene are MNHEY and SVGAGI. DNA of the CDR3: TGTGCCAGCCATGACCAGTTTCGTAATCAGCCCCAGCATTTT. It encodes CASHDQFRNQPQHF.

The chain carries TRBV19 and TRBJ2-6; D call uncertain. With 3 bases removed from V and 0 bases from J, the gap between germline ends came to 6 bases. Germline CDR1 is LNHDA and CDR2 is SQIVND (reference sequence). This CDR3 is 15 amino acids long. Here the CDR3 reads CASSIRASGANVLTF. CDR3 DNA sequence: TGTGCCAGTAGTATTCGGGCCTCTGGGGCCAACGTCCTGACTTTC.

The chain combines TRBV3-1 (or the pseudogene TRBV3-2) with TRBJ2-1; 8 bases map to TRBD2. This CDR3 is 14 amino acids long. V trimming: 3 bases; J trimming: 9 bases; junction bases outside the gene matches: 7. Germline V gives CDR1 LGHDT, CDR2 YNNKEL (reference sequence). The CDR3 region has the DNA TGTGCCAGCAGCCACAGCGGGAGTGGTCCTGAGCAGTTCTTC. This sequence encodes CASSHSGSGPEQFF.

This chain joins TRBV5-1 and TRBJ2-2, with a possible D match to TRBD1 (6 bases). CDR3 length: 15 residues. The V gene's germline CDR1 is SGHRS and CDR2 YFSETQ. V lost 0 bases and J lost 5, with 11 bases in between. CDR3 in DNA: TGCGCCAGCAGCTTGGCGGAGAGGGGGACCGGGGAGCTGTTTTTT. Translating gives CASSLAERGTGELFF.

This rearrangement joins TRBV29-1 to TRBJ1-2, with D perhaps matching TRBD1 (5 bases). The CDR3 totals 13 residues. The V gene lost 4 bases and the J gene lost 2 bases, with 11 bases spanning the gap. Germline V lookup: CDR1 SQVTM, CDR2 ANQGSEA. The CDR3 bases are TGCAGCGTTGGGGCCGGGGGGAACTATGGCTACACCTTC. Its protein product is CSVGAGGNYGYTF. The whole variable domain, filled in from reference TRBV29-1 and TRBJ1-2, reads SAVISQKPSRDICQRGTSLTIQCQVDSQVTMMFWYRQQPGQSLTLIATANQGSEATYESGFVIDKFPISRPNLTFSTLTVSNMSPEDSSIYLCSVGAGGNYGYTFGSGTRLTVV.

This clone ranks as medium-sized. The CDR3 spells CASSPKPPGQGAYNSPLHF. DNA for the CDR3: TGTGCCAGCAGTCCCAAACCACCCGGACAGGGGGCCTATAATTCACCCCTCCACTTT. The chain employs TRBV6-6 and TRBJ1-6; TRBD1 agrees at 10 bases. The CDR3 runs to 19 residues. The germline CDR1 and CDR2 sequences are MNHNY and SVGAGI (reference sequence). Trimming cost V 5 bases and J 2 bases; bases outside gene matches: 12.